This TCR beta chain was observed in a study of regulatory T cells in long-lasting Graves disease. This clonotype was observed a handful of times. Relying on iRepertoire HTBI primers and Arm-PCR of CDR3 regions, the team built TCR beta libraries. TCRdb ran MiXCR on the multiplex PCR reads and lists one entry per CDR3 protein. The sample holds some 370,000 distinct CDR3 sequences, less than 25% seen once. Time point noted: persistent/refractory GD, antithyroid drugs over 5 years with positive TRAb. From RNA extracted from PBMCs, the TCR library was made. The CDR3 is 12 amino acids. CDR1 and CDR2 (germline): DFQATT, SNEGSKA (reference sequence). Trimming stripped 1 base from V and 6 bases from J, with 10 bases between.

The input for sequencing was peripheral blood mononuclear cells (PBMCs), taken when the disease was refractory, from a patient treated with antithyroid drugs. This receptor was taken from a female donor with Graves disease. The chain is built from TRBV20-1 and TRBJ2-7; D uncertain. DNA of the CDR3: TGCAGTGCTAGAGGTCTACCGGGCGAGCAGTACTTC. Translation gives CSARGLPGEQYF.